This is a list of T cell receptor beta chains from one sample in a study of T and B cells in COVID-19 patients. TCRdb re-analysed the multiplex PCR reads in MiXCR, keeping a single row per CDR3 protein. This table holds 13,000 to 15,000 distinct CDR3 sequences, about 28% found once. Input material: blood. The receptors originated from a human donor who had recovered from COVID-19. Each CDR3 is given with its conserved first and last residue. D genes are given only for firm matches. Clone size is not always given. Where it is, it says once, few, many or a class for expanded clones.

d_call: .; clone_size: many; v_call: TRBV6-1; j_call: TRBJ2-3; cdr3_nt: TGTGCCAGCAGTTTGACAGGCACAGATACGCAGTATTTT; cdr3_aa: CASSLTGTDTQYF
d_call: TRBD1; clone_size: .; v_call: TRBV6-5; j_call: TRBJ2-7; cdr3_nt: TGTGCCAGCAGCCTTAGGTCGGGACAGGGTAAACACGAGCAGTACTTC; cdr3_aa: CASSLRSGQGKHEQYF
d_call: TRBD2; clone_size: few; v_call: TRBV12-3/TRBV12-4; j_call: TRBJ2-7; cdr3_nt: TGTGCCAGCAGCATAGCGGGAGTGGGCGAGCAGTACTTC; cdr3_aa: CASSIAGVGEQYF
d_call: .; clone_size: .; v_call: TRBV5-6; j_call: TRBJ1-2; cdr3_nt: TGTGCCAGCAGCTCCGGTACGGGGACCCTTAACTATGGCTACACCTTC; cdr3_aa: CASSSGTGTLNYGYTF
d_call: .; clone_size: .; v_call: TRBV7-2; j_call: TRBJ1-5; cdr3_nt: TGTGCCAGCAGCTCCTTCGATCAGCCCCAGCATTTT; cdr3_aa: CASSSFDQPQHF
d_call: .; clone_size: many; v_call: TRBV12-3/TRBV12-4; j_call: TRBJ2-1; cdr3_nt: TGTGCCAGCAGTTTGGGGGACCCACCCTACAATGAGCAGTTCTTC; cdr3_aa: CASSLGDPPYNEQFF
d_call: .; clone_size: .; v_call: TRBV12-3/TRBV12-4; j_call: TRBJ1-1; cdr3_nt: TGTGCCAGCAGTGCCGGCGCTTTCACTGAAGCTTTCTTT; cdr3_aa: CASSAGAFTEAFF
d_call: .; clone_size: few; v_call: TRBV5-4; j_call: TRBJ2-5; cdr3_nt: TGCGCCAGCAGCATACAAGAGACCCAGTACTTC; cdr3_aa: CASSIQETQYF
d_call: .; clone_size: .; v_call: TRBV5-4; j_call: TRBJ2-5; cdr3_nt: TGTGCCAGCACGGGGGGCGGGGGCCGTGACCAAGAGACCCAGTACTTC; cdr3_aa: CASTGGGGRDQETQYF
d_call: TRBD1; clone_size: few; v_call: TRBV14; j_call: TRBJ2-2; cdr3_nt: TGTGCCAGCAGCGCCCCGGGACAGGGATGGGGCGGGGAGCTGTTTTTT; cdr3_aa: CASSAPGQGWGGELFF
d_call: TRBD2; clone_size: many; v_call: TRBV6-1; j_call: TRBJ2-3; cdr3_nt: TGTGCCAGCAGATCGCGGGAGTACACAGATACGCAGTATTTT; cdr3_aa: CASRSREYTDTQYF
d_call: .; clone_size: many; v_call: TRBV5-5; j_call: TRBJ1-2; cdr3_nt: TGTGCCAGCAGCTTTGGAGGTTCCTCCAACTATGGCTACACCTTC; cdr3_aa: CASSFGGSSNYGYTF
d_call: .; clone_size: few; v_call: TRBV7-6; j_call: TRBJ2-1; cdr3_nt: TGTGCCAGCAGCGCGAAAAGCTCCTACAATGAGCAGTTCTTC; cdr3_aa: CASSAKSSYNEQFF
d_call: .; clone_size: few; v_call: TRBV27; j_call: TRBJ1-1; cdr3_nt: TGTGCCAGCAGTCTGCCGGGGGGGAACACTGAAGCTTTCTTT; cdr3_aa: CASSLPGGNTEAFF
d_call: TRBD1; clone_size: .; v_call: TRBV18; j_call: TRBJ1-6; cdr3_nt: TGTGCCAGCTCACGCCAGGGGGACCTCGGTTCACCCCTCCACTTT; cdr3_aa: CASSRQGDLGSPLHF
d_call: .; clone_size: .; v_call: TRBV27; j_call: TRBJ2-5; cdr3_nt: TGTGCCAGCCGACTAGCGGGGACAGGGGAAGAGACCCAGTACTTC; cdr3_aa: CASRLAGTGEETQYF
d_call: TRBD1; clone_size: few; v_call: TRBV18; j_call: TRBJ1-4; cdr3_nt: TGTGCCAGCTCACCCCGGAGGGGGCGCTTTGAAAAACTGTTTTTT; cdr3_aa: CASSPRRGRFEKLFF
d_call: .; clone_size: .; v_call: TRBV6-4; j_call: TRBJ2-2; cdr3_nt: TGTGCCAGCAGTGACAAGGCCTCAGCCGACACCGGGGAGCTGTTTTTT; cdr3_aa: CASSDKASADTGELFF
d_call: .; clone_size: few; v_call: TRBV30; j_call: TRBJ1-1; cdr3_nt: TGTGCCTGGAGTTTTTCAGGTTTCCCCTCCGGGGCTTTCTTT; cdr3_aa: CAWSFSGFPSGAFF
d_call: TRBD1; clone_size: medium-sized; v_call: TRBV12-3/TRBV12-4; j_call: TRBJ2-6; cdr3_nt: TGTGCCAGCAGTGACAGGGGAGCGGGGGCCAACGTCCTGACTTTC; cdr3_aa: CASSDRGAGANVLTF
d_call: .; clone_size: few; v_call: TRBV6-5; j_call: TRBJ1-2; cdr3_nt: TGTGCCAGCAGCCCCTCGCGGAGGGGTGGCGGCTACACCTTC; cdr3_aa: CASSPSRRGGGYTF
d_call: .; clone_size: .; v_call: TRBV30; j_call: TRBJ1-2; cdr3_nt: TGTGCCTGGAGTGTAATAGCTTCCGCTCTCTATGGCTACACCTTC; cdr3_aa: CAWSVIASALYGYTF
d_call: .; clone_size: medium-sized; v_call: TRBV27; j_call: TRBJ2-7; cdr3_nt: TGTGCCAGCAGTTTCCAGGGCGTCAGCTCCTACGAGCAGTACTTC; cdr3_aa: CASSFQGVSSYEQYF
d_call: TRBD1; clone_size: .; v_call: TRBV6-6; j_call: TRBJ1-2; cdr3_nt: TGTGCCAGCAGCTCCCTCGGGACAGGGGGCTACACCTTC; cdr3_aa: CASSSLGTGGYTF
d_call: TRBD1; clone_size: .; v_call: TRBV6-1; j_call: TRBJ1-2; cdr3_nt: TGTGCCAGCAGGGATACAGGGGATGTTGGCTACACCTTC; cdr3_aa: CASRDTGDVGYTF
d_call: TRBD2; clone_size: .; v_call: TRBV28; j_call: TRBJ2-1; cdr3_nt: TGTGCCAGCAGTCCCGAGACTAGCGGGTCCTACAATGAGCAGTTCTTC; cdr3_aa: CASSPETSGSYNEQFF
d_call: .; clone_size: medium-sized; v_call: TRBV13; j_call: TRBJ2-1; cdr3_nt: TGTGCCAGTCAGAAGCAGGGGGGGTCCTACAATGAGCAGTTCTTC; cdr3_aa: CASQKQGGSYNEQFF
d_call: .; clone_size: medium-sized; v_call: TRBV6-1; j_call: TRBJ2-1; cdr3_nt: TGTGCCAGCAGTGACCTAGAAAGTGATGAGCAGTTCTTC; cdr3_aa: CASSDLESDEQFF
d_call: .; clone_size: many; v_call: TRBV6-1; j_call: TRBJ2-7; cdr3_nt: TGTGCCACTACAATAAGAGGAAGTCCGGGAGCCTACGAGCAGTACTTC; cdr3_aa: CATTIRGSPGAYEQYF
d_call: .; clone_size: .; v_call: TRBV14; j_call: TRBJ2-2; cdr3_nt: TGTGCCAGCAGTCAGGTCAGGGTCAACACCGGGGAGCTGTTTTTT; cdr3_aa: CASSQVRVNTGELFF
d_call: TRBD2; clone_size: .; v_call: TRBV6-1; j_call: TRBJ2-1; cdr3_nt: TGTGCCAGCAGTACCAGACTAGCGGGGCACAATGAGCAGTTCTTC; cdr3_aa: CASSTRLAGHNEQFF
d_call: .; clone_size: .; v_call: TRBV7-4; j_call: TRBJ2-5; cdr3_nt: TGTGCCAGCAGCTCCCCGGGACGTGAGGAGACCCAGTACTTC; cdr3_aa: CASSSPGREETQYF
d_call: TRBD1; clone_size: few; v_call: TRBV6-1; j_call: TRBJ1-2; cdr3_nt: TGTGCCAGCAGTGGAGGACAGGGGGCAGATGGCTACACCTTC; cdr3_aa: CASSGGQGADGYTF
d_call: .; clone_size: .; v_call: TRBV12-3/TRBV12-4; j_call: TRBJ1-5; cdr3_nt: TGTGCCAGCAGTTTATATCGTATCGAGACCGAACGTAGCAATCAGCCCCAGCATTTT; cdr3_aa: CASSLYRIETERSNQPQHF
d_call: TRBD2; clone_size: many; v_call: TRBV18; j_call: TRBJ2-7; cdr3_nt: TGTGCCAGCTCAGTGCGGTCGGGACTAGCCGCAGAAGTGCCCCTCTACGAGCAGTACTTC; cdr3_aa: CASSVRSGLAAEVPLYEQYF
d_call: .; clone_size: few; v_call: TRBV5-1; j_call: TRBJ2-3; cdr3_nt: TGCGCCAGCAGTTTAAACAGGGACACAGATACGCAGTATTTT; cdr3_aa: CASSLNRDTDTQYF
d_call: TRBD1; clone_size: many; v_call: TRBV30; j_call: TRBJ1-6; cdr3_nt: TGTGCCTGGAACGGGGGACAGTCAAATTCACCCCTCCACTTT; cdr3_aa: CAWNGGQSNSPLHF
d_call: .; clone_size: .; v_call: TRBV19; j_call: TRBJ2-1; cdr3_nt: TGTGCCAGTAGTATTTGGGATTACAATGAGCAGTTCTTC; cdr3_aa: CASSIWDYNEQFF
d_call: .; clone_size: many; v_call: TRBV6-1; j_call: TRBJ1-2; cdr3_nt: TGTGCCAGCAGTGAAGCGCGTCAAGGCTACACCTTC; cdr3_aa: CASSEARQGYTF
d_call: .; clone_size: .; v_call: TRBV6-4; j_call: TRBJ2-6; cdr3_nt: TGTGCCAGCAGTCGGGACTCTGGGGCCAACGTCCTGACTTTC; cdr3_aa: CASSRDSGANVLTF
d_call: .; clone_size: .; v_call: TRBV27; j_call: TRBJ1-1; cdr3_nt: TGTGCCAGCAGTGATGTACCGGGGGACGCTGAAGCTTTCTTT; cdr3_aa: CASSDVPGDAEAFF
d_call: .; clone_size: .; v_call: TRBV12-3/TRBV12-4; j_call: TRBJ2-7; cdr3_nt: TGTGCCAGCAGTTTTGGAGGGTCCTACGAGCAGTACTTC; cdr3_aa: CASSFGGSYEQYF
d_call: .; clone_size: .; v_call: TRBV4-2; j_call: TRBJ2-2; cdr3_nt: TGTGCCAGCAGCCAACAGGGCACCGGGGAGCTGTTTTTT; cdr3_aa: CASSQQGTGELFF
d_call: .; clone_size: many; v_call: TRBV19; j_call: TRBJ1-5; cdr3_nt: TGTGCCAGTAGTATAGGGGGGCTGGATGGCAATCAGCCCCAGCATTTT; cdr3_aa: CASSIGGLDGNQPQHF
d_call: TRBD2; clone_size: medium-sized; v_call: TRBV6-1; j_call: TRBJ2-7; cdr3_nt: TGTGCCAGCAGTGAACTCGGAGCGGGACCTTACGAGCAGTACTTC; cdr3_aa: CASSELGAGPYEQYF
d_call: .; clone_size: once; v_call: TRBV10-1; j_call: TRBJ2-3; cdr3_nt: TGCGCCAGCACCCCCGGGGTAGCGGAGGAAGGGATCACAGATACGCAGTATTTT; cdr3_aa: CASTPGVAEEGITDTQYF
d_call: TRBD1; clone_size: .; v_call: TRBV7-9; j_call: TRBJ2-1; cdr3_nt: TGTGCCAGCACCATACAGGGGTCCAATGAGCAGTTCTTC; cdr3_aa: CASTIQGSNEQFF
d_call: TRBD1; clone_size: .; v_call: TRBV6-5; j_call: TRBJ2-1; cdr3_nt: TGTGCCAGCAGGCCTCCCGTGACAGGGGGCCTCACCGAGCAGTTCTTC; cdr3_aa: CASRPPVTGGLTEQFF
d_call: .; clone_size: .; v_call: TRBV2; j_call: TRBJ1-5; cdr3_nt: TGTGCCAGCAGTAAAATTCCCGGTAGCAATCAGCCCCAGCATTTT; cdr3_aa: CASSKIPGSNQPQHF
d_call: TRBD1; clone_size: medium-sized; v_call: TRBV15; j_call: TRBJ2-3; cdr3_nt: TGTGCCACCAGCCACTACTTTCAACAGGGGGCTGCCGATACGCAGTATTTT; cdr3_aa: CATSHYFQQGAADTQYF
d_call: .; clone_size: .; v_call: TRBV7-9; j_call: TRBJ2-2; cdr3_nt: TGTGCCAGCAGCTCCGGGACACATACCGGGGAGCTGTTTTTT; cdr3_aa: CASSSGTHTGELFF
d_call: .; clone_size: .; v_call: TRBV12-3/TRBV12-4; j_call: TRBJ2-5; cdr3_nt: TGTGCCAGCAGCCCCCCACTACCACGGGAGAGTTGGGAGACCCAGTACTTC; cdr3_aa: CASSPPLPRESWETQYF
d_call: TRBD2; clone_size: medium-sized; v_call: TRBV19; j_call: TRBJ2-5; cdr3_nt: TGTGCCAGTAGTCCCGGGACTAGCGGGGGTCAAGAGACCCAGTACTTC; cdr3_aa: CASSPGTSGGQETQYF
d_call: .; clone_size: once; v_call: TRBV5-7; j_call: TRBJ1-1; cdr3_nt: TGCGCCAGCAGCTTGGGGGCCACTATCCAGCGGGCTTTCTTT; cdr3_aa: CASSLGATIQRAFF
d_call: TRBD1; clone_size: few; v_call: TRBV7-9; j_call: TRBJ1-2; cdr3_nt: TGTGCCAGCAGCTTAGGGGGGGACAGGGCCTATGGCTACACCTTC; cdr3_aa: CASSLGGDRAYGYTF
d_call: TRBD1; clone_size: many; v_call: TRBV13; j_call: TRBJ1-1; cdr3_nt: TGTGCCAGCAGCAACAGGGGCGCTGAAGCTTTCTTT; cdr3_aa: CASSNRGAEAFF
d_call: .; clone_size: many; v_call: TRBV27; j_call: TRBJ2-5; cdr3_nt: TGTGCCAGCAGTTTTCCCAACTCCGAGGCCTCACAAGAGACCCAGTACTTC; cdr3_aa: CASSFPNSEASQETQYF
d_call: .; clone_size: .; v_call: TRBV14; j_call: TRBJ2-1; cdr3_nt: TGTGCCAGCAGCCAAGTCCCGGGCCATGAGGGATATGAGCAGTTCTTC; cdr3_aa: CASSQVPGHEGYEQFF
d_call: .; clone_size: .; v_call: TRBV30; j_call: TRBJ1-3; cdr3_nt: TGTGCCTGGAGTCGAAATTCTGGAAACACCATATATTTT; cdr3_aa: CAWSRNSGNTIYF
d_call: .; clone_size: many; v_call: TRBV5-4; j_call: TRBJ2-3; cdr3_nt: TGTGCCAGCAGCTACTCCGGGACTCGGACTTTAACGCAGTATTTT; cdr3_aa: CASSYSGTRTLTQYF